The 31 T cell receptor beta chains given below trace back to one sample, sequenced in a study of cytomegalovirus exposure and HLA in healthy donors. In the PCR, 60 Vbeta and 13 Jbeta primers were used. The method was immunoSEQ multiplex PCR; TCRdb's version includes in-frame clones alone and lacks a portion of them. This listing includes roughly 53,000 clones. The specimen sequenced was PBMCs. The receptors stem from a man aged 18 to 29 in good health and CMV-seropositive.

The chain couples TRBV7-9 to TRBJ2-5; D uncertain. The germline CDR1 and CDR2 sequences are SEHNR and FQNEAQ (reference sequence). V dropped 4 bases and J dropped 4 bases, with 4 bases sitting between them. The CDR3 has 11 amino acids. The CDR3 nucleotides read TGTGCCAGCAGCTACGGAGAGACCCAGTACTTC. Its translation is CASSYGETQYF.

The V and J genes are TRBV5-1 and TRBJ2-7, with 8 bases aligning to TRBD1. Trimming removed 2 bases from V and 6 bases from J; junction bases left unmatched: 4. Germline lookup yields CDR1 SGHRS and CDR2 YFSETQ. The CDR3 length is 13 residues. The CDR3: CASSLTGGSEQYF. CDR3 nucleotides: TGCGCCAGCAGCTTAACAGGGGGAAGCGAGCAGTACTTC.

The V and J genes are TRBV29-1 and TRBJ2-4; perhaps TRBD2 as D (7 bases). This CDR3 comprises 17 residues. With 2 bases removed from V and 0 bases from J, the gap between germline ends came to 17 bases. Germline CDR1 reads SQVTM; CDR2 reads ANQGSEA. DNA of the CDR3: TGCAGCGTTGAAAGGAGGGGGGGAGTGAAAGCCAAAAACATTCAGTACTTC. Translating it yields CSVERRGGVKAKNIQYF.

The chain recombines TRBV19 with TRBJ1-4, with D perhaps matching TRBD1 (6 bases). Trimming cost V 7 bases and J 4 bases, with 13 bases left between them. Germline V CDR1 and CDR2: LNHDA, SQIVND (reference sequence). The CDR3 has 14 residues. CDR3 sequence (DNA): TGTGCCAGTAAGCCTGGACAGTTTAATGAAAAACTGTTTTTT. Translated, it gives CASKPGQFNEKLFF. The variable domain in full, completed from reference TRBV19 and TRBJ1-4, reads DGGITQSPKYLFRKEGQNVTLSCEQNLNHDAMYWYRQDPGQGLRLIYYSQIVNDFQKGDIAEGYSVSREKKESFPLTVTSAQKNPTAFYLCASKPGQFNEKLFFGSGTQLSVL.

V is TRBV7-6 and J is TRBJ2-1, with a possible D match to TRBD2 (7 bases). The CDR3 runs 13 residues. Germline CDR1 is SGHVS and CDR2 is FNYEAQ. Trimming shortened V by 0 bases and J by 9 bases, and 9 bases separated the two germline ends. CDR3 in amino acids: CASSLAGGGEQFF. The CDR3, as DNA: TGTGCCAGCAGCTTAGCGGGAGGGGGTGAGCAGTTCTTC.

This chain links TRBV4-1 with TRBJ2-5; D possibly corresponds to TRBD2 (6 bases). The CDR3 totals 15 residues. Germline V gives CDR1 MGHRA, CDR2 YSYEKL. Trimming removed 2 bases from V and 2 bases from J, with 12 bases in between. CDR3 DNA: TGCGCCAGCAGCCAATCCGGACTACTACAAGAGACCCAGTACTTC. This sequence encodes CASSQSGLLQETQYF.

The genes are TRBV5-4 and TRBJ2-5, with 7 nucleotides matching TRBD2. Germline V gene sequence: CDR1 SGHNT, CDR2 YYREEE (reference sequence). CDR3 length: 13 amino acids. V shed 4 bases and J 4 bases; nucleotides not matched to a gene: 4. The CDR3 bases are TGTGCCAGCAGCCCCGGGGAGGGAGAGACCCAGTACTTC. Protein sequence: CASSPGEGETQYF.

The CDR3 nucleotides read TGTGCCAGCAGCGTACAGGGGGGAACAACTAATGAAAAACTGTTTTTT. Its protein is CASSVQGGTTNEKLFF. V gene TRBV9 combines with J gene TRBJ1-4; 7 bases fit TRBD1. CDR3 length: 16 residues. Germline-derived CDR1 and CDR2 are SGDLS and YYNGEE. The V segment lost 1 base and the J segment 0 bases; nucleotides outside the gene matches: 3.

The chain uses TRBV7-9 and TRBJ1-3, with D possibly matching TRBD1 (5 bases). The germline V gene encodes CDR1 SEHNR and CDR2 FQNEAQ (reference sequence). The CDR3 contains 17 residues. V lost 4 bases and J lost 2, with 18 bases in between. The DNA of the CDR3 is TGTGCCAGCAGCTCGTTGGGGGGGGTGGAAACTGGAAACACCATATATTTT. Translating it yields CASSSLGGVETGNTIYF.

About this clone: Germline is not matched at one junction end, which may reflect a read error. This same CDR3 is encoded by further DNA sequences in the sample. The chain employs TRBV7-8 and TRBJ1-4; D possibly corresponds to TRBD1 (5 bases). This CDR3 has 14 amino acids. CDR1 is SGHVS and CDR2 is FQNEAQ in the germline V gene. This CDR3 is CAGGVGRASEKLFF. The CDR3 DNA reads TGTGCCGGCGGGGTGGGCAGGGCGAGTGAAAAACTGTTTTTC.

The J gene is TRBJ2-1, the V gene TRBV7-2, with TRBD2 matching over 7 bases. J lost 7 bases, V lost 3 bases, and 3 bases had no gene match. This CDR3 has 13 amino acids. Germline loops: CDR1 SGHTA, CDR2 FQGNSA. The CDR3 region is CASSLGRENEQFF. Here the CDR3 DNA reads TGTGCCAGCAGCTTGGGGAGGGAAAATGAGCAGTTCTTC. The whole variable domain, filled in from reference TRBV7-2 and TRBJ2-1, reads GAGVSQSPSNKVTEKGKDVELRCDPISGHTALYWYRQSLGQGLEFLIYFQGNSAPDKSGLPSDRFSAERTGGSVSTLTIQRTQQEDSAVYLCASSLGRENEQFFGPGTRLTVL.

The chain is built from TRBV7-9 and TRBJ2-3; 12 nucleotides align to TRBD2. The CDR3 is 16 residues long. Germline CDR1 is SEHNR and CDR2 is FQNEAQ (reference sequence). V lost 4 bases and J lost 1; bases outside the gene matches: 3. Here the CDR3 reads CASSYRLAGGTDTQYF. CDR3 in DNA: TGTGCCAGCAGCTACAGACTAGCGGGAGGCACAGATACGCAGTATTTT.

V gene TRBV30 combines with J gene TRBJ1-6; 8 nucleotides agree with TRBD1. The CDR3 loop spans 15 amino acids. The V gene end was trimmed by 5 bases and the J gene end by 7 bases; junction bases not matched to a gene: 10. CDR1 is GTSNPN, CDR2 SVGIG, per germline (reference sequence). CDR3 region: CAWCRRGQENSPLHF. CDR3 nucleotide sequence: TGTGCCTGGTGTAGGAGGGGACAGGAGAATTCACCCCTCCACTTT.

The chain has TRBV11-2 and TRBJ2-7; no firm D call. V lost 6 bases and J lost 1, with 13 bases in between. The length of the CDR3 is 14 residues. Germline CDR1 SGHAT, CDR2 FQNNGV. The CDR3 loop reads CASSLHLESYEQYF. The CDR3 DNA follows: TGTGCCAGCAGTTTACACCTAGAGTCCTACGAGCAGTACTTC.

Judged by frequency, this clone is medium-sized. The rearrangement uses TRBV28 and TRBJ1-2; D is uncertain. Germline V lookup: CDR1 MDHEN, CDR2 SYDVKM. The V gene lost 5 bases and the J gene lost 5 bases, with 18 bases spanning the gap. This CDR3 has 15 residues. The CDR3 DNA reads TGTGCCAGCAGTCTAATAGACACCTCTTCGTATGGCTACACCTTC. Amino acids: CASSLIDTSSYGYTF.

The V call is TRBV4-1, the J call TRBJ2-1; TRBD2 is a possible D gene (6 bases). CDR1 is MGHRA and CDR2 is YSYEKL in the germline V gene. Trimming shortened V by 7 bases and J by 7 bases, and 23 bases separated the two germline ends. CDR3 length: 16 amino acids. As DNA, the CDR3 is TGCGCCAGCACCCTTTCGGGACTGGCGGGGTTGAATGAGCAGTTCTTC. Its protein product is CASTLSGLAGLNEQFF.

This chain links TRBV18 with TRBJ2-1; a possible D gene is TRBD2 (6 bases). Per germline, CDR1 KGHSH and CDR2 LQKENI. The CDR3 contains 15 residues. The ends were cut back, 2 bases at V and 8 bases at J, with 16 bases in the middle. Written as DNA, the CDR3 is TGTGCCAGCTCACCAAACCTCGGGGGAGAGGATGAGCAGTTCTTC. Its protein product is CASSPNLGGEDEQFF.

This chain uses TRBV5-4 with TRBJ2-7, with D perhaps TRBD2 (6 bases). CDR1 is SGHNT, CDR2 YYREEE, per germline (reference sequence). The CDR3 consists of 15 residues. The V end was cut by 6 bases, the J end by 5 bases, with 21 bases between. Here the CDR3 DNA reads TGTGCCAGCAAGCCAACACCCGGGACTGGCCACGAGCAGTACTTC. Translating gives CASKPTPGTGHEQYF.

V gene TRBV4-1 combines with J gene TRBJ2-7, with D possibly matching TRBD2 (5 bases). The germline V gene encodes CDR1 MGHRA and CDR2 YSYEKL. There are 17 residues in the CDR3. The V and J ends lost 0 bases and 0 bases respectively, with 15 bases between them. CDR3 loop: CASSQEPQRQYSYEQYF. The CDR3, as DNA: TGCGCCAGCAGCCAAGAGCCCCAGCGGCAGTACTCCTACGAGCAGTACTTC.

This chain connects TRBV10-2 to TRBJ2-1, with a tentative D call TRBD1 (6 bases). V was trimmed by 4 bases and J by 7 bases, leaving 8 bases between them. This CDR3 comprises 12 residues. Germline V gene data show CDR1 as WSHSY and CDR2 as SAAADI. The CDR3 here is CASSGQGNEQFF. The DNA for the CDR3 is TGCGCCAGCAGTGGGCAGGGGAATGAGCAGTTCTTC.

The genes are TRBV28 and TRBJ1-5; no clear D gene. From germline, CDR1 is MDHEN and CDR2 SYDVKM. This CDR3 is built from 12 residues. V dropped 3 bases and J dropped 5 bases, with 5 bases sitting between them. CDR3 in DNA: TGTGCCAGCAGTTTTCCCTATCAGCCCCAGCATTTT. It codes for CASSFPYQPQHF.

The V call is TRBV5-1, the J call TRBJ2-2, with 7 bases matching TRBD2. The CDR3 has 14 amino acids. J gave up 3 bases and V 4 bases, and 3 bases lay outside the gene matches. Germline CDR1 SGHRS, CDR2 YFSETQ. CDR3 loop: CASSLGGDTGELFF. DNA of the CDR3: TGCGCCAGCAGCCTGGGGGGGGACACCGGGGAGCTGTTTTTT.

The gene calls are TRBV9 and TRBJ2-3; TRBD2 agrees at 7 bases. Germline V gene sequence: CDR1 SGDLS, CDR2 YYNGEE. Trimming at V came to 4 bases and at J to 0 bases, leaving 14 bases not matched to a gene. The CDR3 sequence is 18 residues long. CDR3 in DNA: TGTGCCAGCAGCCCCCGAGGAGCGGGAACAACTAGCACAGATACGCAGTATTTT. Its translation is CASSPRGAGTTSTDTQYF.

The V gene is TRBV18, the J gene TRBJ2-7; 8 positions agree with TRBD1. The V segment lost 1 base and the J segment 7 bases; nucleotides outside the gene matches: 18. Germline V lookup: CDR1 KGHSH, CDR2 LQKENI. The CDR3 loop spans 18 amino acids. The CDR3 is CASSPRGTGNLVVGEQYF. The CDR3 DNA follows: TGTGCCAGCTCACCACGAGGGACAGGTAACCTCGTAGTTGGAGAGCAGTACTTC.

DNA of the CDR3: TGTGCCAGTAGTATCCGGGCCAGGGGGAACACTGAAGCTTTCTTT. Its translation is CASSIRARGNTEAFF. This chain joins TRBV19 and TRBJ1-1, with D perhaps TRBD1 (6 bases). The V and J ends lost 3 bases and 1 base respectively, with 12 bases between them. The germline V gene has CDR1 LNHDA and CDR2 SQIVND (reference sequence). This CDR3 is built from 15 residues.

The chain uses TRBV27 and TRBJ2-7; D is possibly TRBD2 (5 bases). The germline V and J ends were trimmed by 3 bases and 3 bases, with 15 bases remaining between them. Germline CDR1 is MNHEY and CDR2 is SMNVEV (reference sequence). The CDR3 totals 15 residues. CDR3 bases: TGTGCCAGCAGTTTTATCAGCGGTGGACTCTACGAGCAGTACTTC. Protein product: CASSFISGGLYEQYF.

This rearrangement joins TRBV5-6 to TRBJ1-2, with D perhaps matching TRBD1 (5 bases). CDR1 and CDR2 (germline): SGHDT, YYEEEE. Trimming shortened V by 0 bases and J by 4 bases, and 22 bases separated the two germline ends. The CDR3 spans 18 residues. For the CDR3, the DNA is TGTGCCAGCAGCTTGGTTGGGTGGGGCGAGAATATACGCTATGGCTACACCTTC. This sequence encodes CASSLVGWGENIRYGYTF.

This rearrangement joins TRBV6-1 to TRBJ2-2, with TRBD1 as a possible D gene (5 bases). The CDR3 consists of 14 residues. Germline values: CDR1 MNHNS, CDR2 SASEGT. V lost 10 bases to trimming and J lost 0 bases, with 12 bases between them. For the CDR3, the DNA is TGTGCCATCAGGTTCAGGGCGAACACCGGGGAGCTGTTTTTT. This encodes CAIRFRANTGELFF.

The chain links TRBV5-4 to TRBJ1-1; tentatively, D is TRBD1 (5 bases). Germline values: CDR1 SGHNT, CDR2 YYREEE (reference sequence). Trimming cost V 4 bases and J 7 bases, with 14 bases left between them. CDR3 length: 13 residues. CDR3 sequence reads: CASSHLDTYEAFF. DNA for the CDR3: TGTGCCAGCAGCCATTTGGACACTTATGAAGCTTTCTTT.

The genes are TRBV9 and TRBJ1-6; tentatively, D is TRBD1 (6 bases). With 4 bases removed from V and 4 bases from J, the gap between germline ends came to 12 bases. Germline V gives CDR1 SGDLS, CDR2 YYNGEE. The CDR3 has 15 amino acids. The CDR3 sequence: CASSPVDSYNSPLHF. CDR3 in DNA: TGTGCCAGCAGCCCGGTGGACAGTTATAATTCACCCCTCCACTTT. The variable domain in full, completed from reference TRBV9 and TRBJ1-6, reads DSGVTQTPKHLITATGQRVTLRCSPRSGDLSVYWYQQSLDQGLQFLIQYYNGEERAKGNILERFSAQQFPDLHSELNLSSLELGDSALYFCASSPVDSYNSPLHFGNGTRLTVT.

The chain carries TRBV10-3 and TRBJ2-7; 8 bases align to TRBD2. The CDR3 spans 15 residues. Germline V gives CDR1 ENHRY, CDR2 SYGVKD. With V trimmed by 6 bases and J by 4 bases, 11 bases remained unmatched. CDR3: CAISPSSGAGYEQYF. In DNA form, the CDR3 reads TGTGCCATCAGCCCAAGTAGCGGGGCGGGGTACGAGCAGTACTTC.